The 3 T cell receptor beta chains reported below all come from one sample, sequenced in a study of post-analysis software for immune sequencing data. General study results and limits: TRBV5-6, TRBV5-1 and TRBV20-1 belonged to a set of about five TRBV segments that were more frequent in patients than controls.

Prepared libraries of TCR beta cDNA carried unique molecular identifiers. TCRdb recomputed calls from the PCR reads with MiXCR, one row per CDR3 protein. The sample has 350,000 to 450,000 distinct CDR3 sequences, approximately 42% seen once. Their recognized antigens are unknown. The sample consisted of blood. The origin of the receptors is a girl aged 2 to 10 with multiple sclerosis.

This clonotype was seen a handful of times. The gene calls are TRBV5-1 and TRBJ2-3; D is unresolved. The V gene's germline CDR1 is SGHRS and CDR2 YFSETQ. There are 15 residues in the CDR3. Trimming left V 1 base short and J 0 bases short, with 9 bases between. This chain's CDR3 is CASSLTGDSTDTQYF. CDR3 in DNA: TGCGCCAGCAGCTTGACTGGGGATAGCACAGATACGCAGTATTTT.

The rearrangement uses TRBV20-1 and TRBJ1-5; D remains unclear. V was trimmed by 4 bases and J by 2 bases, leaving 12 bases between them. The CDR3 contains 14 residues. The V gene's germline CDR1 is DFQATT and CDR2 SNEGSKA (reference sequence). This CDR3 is CSAKAAEGNQPQHF. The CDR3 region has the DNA TGCAGTGCTAAAGCGGCAGAGGGCAATCAGCCCCAGCATTTT.

The CDR3 region is CAGSGGANEQFF. The CDR3 bases are TGTGCCGGTAGCGGGGGGGCCAATGAGCAGTTCTTC. The J gene is TRBJ2-1, the V gene TRBV10-3; 11 positions agree with TRBD2. Germline trimming cut 11 bases from V and 6 bases from J; bases unmatched to any gene: 3. CDR1 and CDR2 from the germline V gene are ENHRY and SYGVKD. The CDR3 loop spans 12 amino acids.